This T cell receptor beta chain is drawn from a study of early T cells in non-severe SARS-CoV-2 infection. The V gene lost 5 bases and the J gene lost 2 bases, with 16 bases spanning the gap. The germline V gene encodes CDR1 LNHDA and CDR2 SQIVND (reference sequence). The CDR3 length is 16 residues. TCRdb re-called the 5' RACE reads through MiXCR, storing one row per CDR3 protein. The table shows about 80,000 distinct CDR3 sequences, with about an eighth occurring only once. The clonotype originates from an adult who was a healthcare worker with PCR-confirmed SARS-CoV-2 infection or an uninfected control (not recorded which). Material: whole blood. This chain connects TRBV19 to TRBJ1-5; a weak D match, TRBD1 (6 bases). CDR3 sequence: CASSPQGVKGNQPQHF. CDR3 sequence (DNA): TGTGCCAGTAGTCCACAGGGAGTTAAAGGCAATCAGCCCCAGCATTTT. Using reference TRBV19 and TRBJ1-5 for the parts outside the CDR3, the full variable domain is DGGITQSPKYLFRKEGQNVTLSCEQNLNHDAMYWYRQDPGQGLRLIYYSQIVNDFQKGDIAEGYSVSREKKESFPLTVTSAQKNPTAFYLCASSPQGVKGNQPQHFGDGTRLSIL.